The 19 T cell receptor beta chains reported below all come from one sample, sequenced in a study of CD8+ T cells in alopecia areata. RNA was extracted and reverse transcribed into cDNA as the sequencing template. The data were produced by immunoSEQ multiplex PCR, yet TCRdb's version contains in-frame clones alone and is incomplete. In the table there are 200,000 to 250,000 clones, around two fifths of which are singletons. The treatment is: oral pan-JAK inhibitor, 5-10 mg twice daily. Material: CD4+ T cells sorted from blood, obtained around week 31, from a patient treated with tofacitinib. Source of these receptors: a human donor with alopecia areata.

This clone occurred a few times. The V and J genes are TRBV5-1 and TRBJ1-1, with D possibly TRBD1 on 6 matching bases. The V and J ends lost 4 bases and 5 bases respectively, with 15 bases between them. The CDR3 loop spans 14 amino acids. Looked up from germline, CDR1 is SGHRS and CDR2 is YFSETQ. The CDR3 is CASSNEGQKTEAFF. The CDR3 nucleotides read TGCGCCAGCAGCAACGAAGGACAGAAAACTGAAGCTTTCTTT. Supplemented by reference TRBV5-1 and TRBJ1-1, the full variable domain reads KAGVTQTPRYLIKTRGQQVTLSCSPISGHRSVSWYQQTPGQGLQFLFEYFSETQRNKGNFPGRFSGRQFSNSRSEMNVSTLELGDSALYLCASSNEGQKTEAFFGQGTRLTVV.

The chain carries TRBV6-5 and TRBJ2-7; tentatively, D is TRBD2 (7 bases). V lost 0 bases and J lost 1, with 13 bases in between. Germline CDR1 and CDR2: MNHEY and SVGAGI. The CDR3 extends over 16 amino acids. The CDR3 protein is CASSYSTGGRSYEQYF. As DNA, the CDR3 is TGTGCCAGCAGTTACTCGACGGGGGGCCGGTCCTACGAGCAGTACTTC.

This rearrangement joins TRBV5-1 to TRBJ2-3, with a possible D match to TRBD2 (7 bases). Trimming removed 4 bases from V and 0 bases from J, with 18 bases in between. Germline lookup yields CDR1 SGHRS and CDR2 YFSETQ. The CDR3 spans 17 residues. The DNA of the CDR3 is TGCGCCAGCAGCCGGTGGGCGGCGGGGGCTAGCACAGATACGCAGTATTTT. Amino acids: CASSRWAAGASTDTQYF. The whole variable domain, remainder taken from reference TRBV5-1 and TRBJ2-3, is KAGVTQTPRYLIKTRGQQVTLSCSPISGHRSVSWYQQTPGQGLQFLFEYFSETQRNKGNFPGRFSGRQFSNSRSEMNVSTLELGDSALYLCASSRWAAGASTDTQYFGPGTRLTVL.

This clone has more than one count but fewer than ten. J is TRBJ2-1 and V is TRBV7-3; D is perhaps TRBD1 (6 bases). Trimming shortened V by 5 bases and J by 7 bases, and 15 bases separated the two germline ends. Germline CDR1 and CDR2: SGHTA and FQGTGA. The CDR3 has 14 amino acids. This CDR3 reads CASSPGTMSNEQFF. The CDR3 region has the DNA TGTGCCAGCAGCCCCGGGACAATGTCGAATGAGCAGTTCTTC.

V and J are TRBV6-5 and TRBJ2-1; possibly TRBD2 for D (5 bases). The CDR3 extends over 12 amino acids. V gave up 6 bases and J gave up 9 bases, with 12 bases separating them. In germline, CDR1 is MNHEY, CDR2 SVGAGI. CDR3 region: CASRLWAGEQFF. As DNA, the CDR3 is TGTGCCAGCAGACTATGGGCGGGTGAGCAGTTCTTC.

This clone has just a few counts. The chain couples TRBV6-5 to TRBJ2-3, with a tentative D call TRBD1 (6 bases). From germline, CDR1 is MNHEY and CDR2 SVGAGI. The ends were cut back, 2 bases at V and 5 bases at J, with 11 bases in the middle. The CDR3 covers 14 residues. CDR3 amino acids: CASSYEKGEDTQYF. The CDR3, as DNA: TGTGCCAGCAGTTACGAGAAGGGGGAAGATACGCAGTATTTT.

This chain connects TRBV5-6 to TRBJ1-4; 8 positions agree with TRBD1. CDR1 is SGHDT and CDR2 is YYEEEE in the germline V gene. V trimming: 4 bases; J trimming: 7 bases; junction bases outside the gene matches: 6. The CDR3 has 14 residues. The CDR3 DNA is TGTGCCAGCAGCCCGGGACAGGCAAGTGAAAAACTGTTTTTT. Residues: CASSPGQASEKLFF.

The rearrangement links TRBV6-1 to TRBJ2-2; no clear D gene. Per the germline V gene, CDR1 is MNHNS and CDR2 is SASEGT. V was clipped by 4 bases and J by 4 bases, with 16 bases between them. CDR3 length: 16 amino acids. The CDR3 nucleotides read TGTGCCAGCAGTGTTCGAGTTACGGGTTTCACCGGGGAGCTGTTTTTT. It codes for CASSVRVTGFTGELFF.

The chain employs TRBV20-1 and TRBJ2-7; D gene unclear. V dropped 3 bases and J dropped 5 bases, with 5 bases sitting between them. The germline gives CDR1 DFQATT, CDR2 SNEGSKA (reference sequence). The CDR3 is 10 amino acids. The CDR3 nucleotides read TGCAGTGCTAGTACGGACGAGCAGTACTTC. It is translated as CSASTDEQYF.

The chain combines TRBV9 with TRBJ2-4; perhaps D is TRBD1 or TRBD2 (5 bases each). Germline values: CDR1 SGDLS, CDR2 YYNGEE. The CDR3 has 16 amino acids. Between the trimmed V and J ends, which lost 3 bases and 0 bases, there was a span of 13 bases. CDR3 residues: CASSAGDGTAKNIQYF. The CDR3 region has the DNA TGTGCCAGCAGCGCCGGAGACGGGACAGCCAAAAACATTCAGTACTTC.

The rearrangement joins TRBV15 to TRBJ2-2, with D possibly being TRBD2 (6 bases). CDR3 length: 14 residues. Trimming removed 10 bases at V and 2 bases at J, with 14 bases between. The germline V gene encodes CDR1 LNHNV and CDR2 YYDKDF (reference sequence). CDR3 in DNA: TGTGCCAGCTCGGGAGTAGGAAACACCGGGGAGCTGTTTTTT. This translates into CASSGVGNTGELFF.

The gene calls are TRBV4-1 and TRBJ1-1, with D possibly TRBD1 on 6 matching bases. The V gene's germline CDR1 is MGHRA and CDR2 YSYEKL. With 1 base removed from V and 10 bases from J, the gap between germline ends came to 16 bases. The CDR3 is 14 amino acids. The CDR3 reads CASSQGRQGLRAFF. For the CDR3, the DNA is TGCGCCAGCAGCCAAGGACGGCAGGGGTTACGAGCTTTCTTT.

This chain uses TRBV30 with TRBJ2-3; the D gene could be TRBD1 or TRBD2 (5 bases each). Trimming took 4 bases from V and 0 from J, leaving 14 bases between them. CDR3 length: 15 residues. Germline V gives CDR1 GTSNPN, CDR2 SVGIG (reference sequence). CDR3 region: CAWNRLALSTDTQYF. As DNA, the CDR3 is TGTGCCTGGAACAGGCTAGCCCTGAGCACAGATACGCAGTATTTT.

The CDR3 sequence is CASSLAQVQTYEQYF. The DNA for the CDR3 is TGTGCCAGCAGCTTGGCCCAGGTCCAGACCTACGAGCAGTACTTC. The rearrangement uses TRBV5-6 and TRBJ2-7; D uncertain. The CDR3 has 15 residues. The germline V gene has CDR1 SGHDT and CDR2 YYEEEE. Trimming removed 0 bases from V and 2 bases from J, with 12 bases in between.

This clone was seen a single time. The rearrangement joins TRBV27 to TRBJ1-1; D call uncertain. Germline values: CDR1 MNHEY, CDR2 SMNVEV (reference sequence). This CDR3 contains 14 residues. Trimming took off 3 bases at V and 2 bases at J, with 10 bases between the two ends. CDR3 residues: CASSFYGVNTEAFF. The CDR3 DNA reads as TGTGCCAGCAGTTTTTATGGAGTCAACACTGAAGCTTTCTTT.

The J gene is TRBJ1-1, the V gene TRBV11-1, with TRBD1 identical over 8 bases. The CDR3 is 14 residues long. J gave up 5 bases and V 5 bases, and 7 bases lay outside the gene matches. The germline gives CDR1 SGHAT, CDR2 FQDESV (reference sequence). The CDR3: CASSRGQVITEAFF. Here the CDR3 DNA reads TGTGCCAGCAGCCGGGGACAGGTTATTACTGAAGCTTTCTTT.

The gene calls are TRBV4-1 and TRBJ2-4, with D tentatively TRBD2 (7 bases). Germline values: CDR1 MGHRA, CDR2 YSYEKL. V lost 1 base and J 6 bases, leaving 13 bases between the germline ends. This CDR3 comprises 15 residues. DNA of the CDR3: TGCGCCAGCAGCCAAGGGGGGGGACAAGGAAACATTCAGTACTTC. Translated, it gives CASSQGGGQGNIQYF.

The chain joins TRBV18 to TRBJ1-1, with D tentatively TRBD1 (5 bases). The CDR3 length is 16 residues. CDR1 is KGHSH and CDR2 is LQKENI in the germline V gene. V lost 0 bases and J lost 3, with 14 bases in between. The CDR3 DNA follows: TGTGCCAGCTCACCACCCTTTGTGAGGGGTGACACTGAAGCTTTCTTT. It is translated as CASSPPFVRGDTEAFF.

The table lists this clone with a few counts. V gene TRBV29-1 combines with J gene TRBJ1-5, with D tentatively TRBD1 (6 bases). Germline CDR1 reads SQVTM; CDR2 reads ANQGSEA. Trimming pared 6 bases from V and 5 bases from J, leaving 20 bases between. The CDR3 has 15 residues. Here the CDR3 DNA reads TGCAGCGTAATTCCTACCGGGACAAGGGATCAGCCCCAGCATTTT. Protein product: CSVIPTGTRDQPQHF.